The clone carrying this TCR beta chain was observed many times. Its antigen is not identified. This entry comes from a study of T cells in Graves' hyperthyroidism and ophthalmopathy. Study findings and constraints: A model using 13 V-J features told ophthalmopathy apart from stable hyperthyroidism. Blood also held most thyroid clonotypes expanded beyond 0.001.

Diagnosis rested on symptoms, serum thyroxine and TRAb, thyroid ultrasound, and orbital computed tomography. The PBMCs were sourced from fresh peripheral blood (around 9.3 ml). RNA transcripts provided the source from which TCR beta CDR3 regions were amplified. Primed by the HTBI set, a first-round RT-PCR was run on the TCR CDR3. One entry per CDR3 protein results from TCRdb running MiXCR on the multiplex PCR reads. The sample records about 640,000 distinct CDR3 sequences, less than 25% being singletons. V was trimmed by 2 bases and J by 5 bases, leaving 12 bases between them. This CDR3 spans 14 amino acids. Per germline, CDR1 SGHTA and CDR2 FQGNSA.

Sequencing input: blood. The sequence derives from a man aged 25 to 40 with Graves' ophthalmopathy. This chain links TRBV7-2 with TRBJ1-1; D uncertain. CDR3 bases: TGTGCCAGCAGCTTATTTGAGAGGAGGACTGAAGCTTTCTTT. This gives the protein CASSLFERRTEAFF.